This T cell receptor beta chain derives from a study of graft-versus-host responses after intestinal transplantation. At the level of the study: Multivisceral, liver-intestinal, or isolated intestinal grafts were transplanted into recipients.

The study's findings and limits: Present in recipient marrow, GvH clones included some that appeared first in ileum or blood.

The data were produced by immunoSEQ multiplex PCR, yet TCRdb's version contains in-frame clones alone and is incomplete. Of about 90,000 clones in the sample, roughly 90% were seen once. This clone was counted a few times. The antigen is undetermined. Germline V lookup: CDR1 MNHNS, CDR2 SASEGT. The germline V and J ends were trimmed by 0 bases and 7 bases, with 12 bases remaining between them. The CDR3 contains 14 residues. This chain connects TRBV6-1 to TRBJ1-2; tentatively, D is TRBD1 (5 bases). The origin of this receptor is a human donor who received an intestinal transplant. This material consisted of unstimulated CD4+ T cells sorted from spleen or lymph node cells, taken before intestinal transplant. The chain's CDR3 is CASSEALKDSGYTF. DNA of the CDR3: TGTGCCAGCAGTGAAGCGCTAAAAGACAGTGGCTACACCTTC.